These 15 T cell receptor beta chains were sequenced from one sample in a study of T cell changes during pregnancy in multiple sclerosis. The repertoire was sequenced with immunoSEQ multiplex PCR; TCRdb's copy has only in-frame clones and lacks some. The sample shows about 40,000 clones, approximately 89% of them seen only once. The sample was peripheral blood, taken in the first trimester of pregnancy. These receptors came from a female donor in good health, enrolled as a control in a pregnancy study.

The rearrangement joins TRBV5-5 to TRBJ2-7, with TRBD2 matching over 10 bases. There are 16 residues in the CDR3. V shed 3 bases and J 0 bases; nucleotides not matched to a gene: 6. Germline values: CDR1 SGHKS, CDR2 YYEKEE (reference sequence). DNA for the CDR3: TGTGCCAGCAGCTGGATAGCGGGAGGCACCTCCTACGAGCAGTACTTC. Protein product: CASSWIAGGTSYEQYF.

The chain couples TRBV6-1 to TRBJ2-7; TRBD2 is a possible D gene (5 bases). The V end was cut by 5 bases, the J end by 5 bases, with 13 bases between. Germline CDR1 is MNHNS and CDR2 is SASEGT. The CDR3 loop spans 13 amino acids. CDR3 loop: CASSRTFRHEQYF. As DNA, the CDR3 is TGTGCCAGCAGTCGGACTTTCCGACACGAGCAGTACTTC.

DNA of the CDR3: TGCGCCAGCAGCGCCAGGACTAGCGGGAGTAGGGATGAGCAGTTCTTC. Amino acid sequence: CASSARTSGSRDEQFF. This sequence joins TRBV5-1 and TRBJ2-1; 13 bases are shared with TRBD2. The junction had 9 bases not matched to a gene; V was cut back by 4 bases and J by 8 bases. From germline, CDR1 is SGHRS and CDR2 YFSETQ. The CDR3 is made up of 16 amino acids. The full variable domain, with the rest looked up from reference TRBV5-1 and TRBJ2-1, is KAGVTQTPRYLIKTRGQQVTLSCSPISGHRSVSWYQQTPGQGLQFLFEYFSETQRNKGNFPGRFSGRQFSNSRSEMNVSTLELGDSALYLCASSARTSGSRDEQFFGPGTRLTVL.

The rearrangement links TRBV2 to TRBJ2-4, with 12 bases lining up with TRBD2. The CDR3 consists of 17 residues. Unmatched junction bases numbered 6, after V lost 2 bases and J lost 4 bases. Germline values: CDR1 SNHLY, CDR2 FYNNEI. The CDR3 here is CASSETRTSGIKNIQYF. For the CDR3, the DNA is TGTGCCAGCAGTGAAACACGGACTAGCGGGATTAAAAACATTCAGTACTTC.

This clone came up once. This chain connects TRBV5-1 to TRBJ2-3, with D maybe TRBD2 (6 bases). This CDR3 is built from 14 residues. From germline, CDR1 is SGHRS and CDR2 YFSETQ. The germline V and J ends were trimmed by 2 bases and 4 bases, with 11 bases remaining between them. CDR3 coding DNA: TGCGCCAGCAGCTTCGAGGGAGGCTCAGATACGCAGTATTTT. Its translation is CASSFEGGSDTQYF. The full variable domain, completed using reference TRBV5-1 and TRBJ2-3, is KAGVTQTPRYLIKTRGQQVTLSCSPISGHRSVSWYQQTPGQGLQFLFEYFSETQRNKGNFPGRFSGRQFSNSRSEMNVSTLELGDSALYLCASSFEGGSDTQYFGPGTRLTVL.

This chain joins TRBV9 and TRBJ2-7; 8 nucleotides agree with TRBD2. The CDR3 is made up of 14 amino acids. Germline values: CDR1 SGDLS, CDR2 YYNGEE. V gave up 0 bases and J gave up 9 bases; unmatched junction bases: 8. The CDR3 reads CASSVDSREVGQYF. DNA for the CDR3: TGTGCCAGCAGCGTAGATTCGCGGGAGGTAGGGCAGTACTTC.

The chain joins TRBV28 to TRBJ2-2, with D possibly matching TRBD1 (6 bases). The V and J ends lost 6 bases and 3 bases respectively, with 26 bases between them. From germline, CDR1 is MDHEN and CDR2 SYDVKM. The CDR3 is made up of 19 amino acids. The CDR3 sequence is CASSYPMNTGLGDTGELFF. The CDR3 DNA reads TGTGCCAGCAGCTACCCCATGAATACAGGGCTGGGGGACACCGGGGAGCTGTTTTTT.

This chain uses TRBV19 with TRBJ1-1; 8 nucleotides line up with TRBD1. Germline CDR1 reads LNHDA; CDR2 reads SQIVND (reference sequence). The CDR3 is 19 amino acids. The V segment lost 3 bases and the J segment 1 base; nucleotides outside the gene matches: 16. The CDR3 DNA follows: TGTGCCAGTAGTATGACCCGATCAGGGGGCAGGATGGGGAACACTGAAGCTTTCTTT. Amino acids: CASSMTRSGGRMGNTEAFF.

The chain joins TRBV27 to TRBJ2-3; no clear D. Deletions cut 6 bases from V and 6 bases from J, with 10 bases between. This CDR3 is 12 amino acids long. CDR1 is MNHEY and CDR2 is SMNVEV in the germline V gene (reference sequence). CDR3 region: CASRTSVDTQYF. CDR3 DNA: TGTGCCAGCAGGACAAGTGTTGATACGCAGTATTTT.

In DNA, the CDR3 is TGTGCCAGCAGTGAGGCTAGCGGGGGCCAAGAGACCCAGTACTTC. Translated, it gives CASSEASGGQETQYF. The chain has TRBV6-4 and TRBJ2-5, with TRBD2 matching over 10 bases. This CDR3 is built from 15 residues. V dropped 3 bases and J dropped 1; count of bases not matched to a gene: 2. Germline V CDR1 and CDR2: MRHNA, SNTAGT.

The DNA for the CDR3 is TGTGCCAGCAGTGATGTCCCAGCGGGAGCGGGCGGGGAGCTGTTTTTT. Its protein product is CASSDVPAGAGGELFF. The V and J genes are TRBV2 and TRBJ2-2; TRBD2 agrees at 8 bases. This CDR3 has 16 amino acids. Looked up from germline, CDR1 is SNHLY and CDR2 is FYNNEI. With V trimmed by 3 bases and J by 7 bases, 10 bases remained unmatched.

CDR3 residues: CSVEVNTDTQYF. As DNA, the CDR3 is TGCAGCGTTGAAGTAAACACAGATACGCAGTATTTT. This sequence joins TRBV29-1 and TRBJ2-3; no firm D call. V lost 1 base and J lost 2, with 4 bases in between. CDR1 and CDR2 from the germline V gene are SQVTM and ANQGSEA. This CDR3 contains 12 residues.

The chain is built from TRBV19 and TRBJ1-1; a possible D gene is TRBD1 (5 bases). Looked up from germline, CDR1 is LNHDA and CDR2 is SQIVND (reference sequence). V gave up 3 bases and J gave up 5 bases, with 10 bases separating them. The CDR3 consists of 13 residues. The CDR3 DNA follows: TGTGCCAGTAGTATGAACAGGAGAACTGAAGCTTTCTTT. Its translation is CASSMNRRTEAFF.

The V and J genes are TRBV5-6 and TRBJ1-5; TRBD1 agrees at 12 bases. Germline-derived CDR1 and CDR2 are SGHDT and YYEEEE. Trimming cost V 3 bases and J 4 bases; bases outside gene matches: 8. The CDR3 length is 17 residues. The CDR3 sequence is CASSSKPGQGANQPQHF. In DNA, the CDR3 is TGTGCCAGCAGCTCGAAGCCGGGACAGGGGGCGAATCAGCCCCAGCATTTT.

This clone appeared once. This rearrangement joins TRBV25-1 to TRBJ2-1; 11 nucleotides align to TRBD2. V shed 5 bases and J 8 bases; nucleotides not matched to a gene: 11. Germline V CDR1 and CDR2: MGHDK, SYGVNS. The CDR3 has 16 amino acids. CDR3: CASSYLAGGPGYEQFF. CDR3 sequence (DNA): TGTGCCAGCAGTTACTTAGCGGGAGGGCCAGGGTATGAGCAGTTCTTC.